These 13 T cell receptor beta chains were all obtained from the same sample, sequenced in a study of beta chain features in type 1 diabetes. Study-level points and caveats: Type 1 diabetes patients had TCRB CDR3s that were shorter (moderately but significantly so) in all four CD4+ subsets.

Isolated RNA was reverse transcribed in full, so expressed TCRB transcripts were sequenced. Using immunoSEQ multiplex PCR, the repertoire was profiled, and TCRdb retains in-frame clones only, with some absent. The data show around 110,000 clones, around 15% seen once. These receptors lack a known antigen. The sequencing sample was made of central memory CD4+ T cells from blood. The receptors were sampled from a man aged 25-40 years with type 1 diabetes.

This chain links TRBV6-5 with TRBJ1-1, with D possibly matching TRBD1 (5 bases). CDR1 is MNHEY and CDR2 is SVGAGI in the germline V gene. The CDR3 totals 13 residues. Trimming pared 6 bases from V and 3 bases from J, leaving 11 bases between. The CDR3 is CASRQTGDTEAFF. Here the CDR3 DNA reads TGTGCCAGCAGGCAAACAGGCGACACTGAAGCTTTCTTT.

This chain links TRBV5-1 with TRBJ2-3; a possible D gene is TRBD2 (5 bases). The V end lost 2 bases, the J end lost 4 bases, and 11 bases lay between the germline ends. CDR3 length equals 14 residues. Germline CDR1 is SGHRS and CDR2 is YFSETQ. The CDR3 coding sequence is TGCGCCAGCAGCTTTACGGGGAGCGCAGATACGCAGTATTTT. The encoded protein is CASSFTGSADTQYF.

This clone occurred many times. The chain links TRBV28 to TRBJ2-3; 10 nucleotides match TRBD2. This CDR3 is built from 15 residues. Trimming took 2 bases from V and 10 from J; bases not matched to a gene: 9. Germline loops: CDR1 MDHEN, CDR2 SYDVKM. CDR3 nucleotides: TGTGCCAGCAGTTTAGAACTAGCGGGGTCCCCCGCGCAGTATTTT. Its translation is CASSLELAGSPAQYF.

V is TRBV7-3 and J is TRBJ2-1; possibly TRBD2 for D (6 bases). V lost 5 bases to trimming and J lost 0 bases, with 11 bases between them. Germline V CDR1 and CDR2: SGHTA, FQGTGA. The CDR3 consists of 15 residues. The CDR3: CASSPAGSSYNEQFF. The CDR3 bases are TGTGCCAGCAGCCCGGCGGGGAGCTCCTACAATGAGCAGTTCTTC.

The chain combines TRBV6-6 with TRBJ1-2; no definite D call. With 5 bases removed from V and 2 bases from J, the gap between germline ends came to 12 bases. Germline CDR1 and CDR2: MNHNY and SVGAGI (reference sequence). The CDR3 totals 14 residues. The CDR3 loop is CASSEPRRNYGYTF. Here the CDR3 DNA reads TGTGCCAGCAGTGAGCCCCGACGGAACTATGGCTACACCTTC.

The chain carries TRBV9 and TRBJ2-2; 9 nucleotides agree with TRBD2. The J segment lost 0 bases and the V segment lost 2 bases, leaving 8 bases of the junction unmatched. The CDR3 length is 18 residues. The germline V gene encodes CDR1 SGDLS and CDR2 YYNGEE. Here the CDR3 DNA reads TGTGCCAGCAGCGTGGGACTAGCCGAGATCTCGAACACCGGGGAGCTGTTTTTT. Its translation: CASSVGLAEISNTGELFF.

This clone was observed many times. The chain couples TRBV30 to TRBJ2-1, with D perhaps TRBD2 (5 bases). This CDR3 has 12 residues. The germline CDR1 and CDR2 sequences are GTSNPN and SVGIG (reference sequence). Trimming removed 5 bases from V and 4 bases from J, with 9 bases in between. The CDR3 DNA reads as TGTGCCTGGGGTGGAGGATACAATGAGCAGTTCTTC. This translates into CAWGGGYNEQFF. Full variable domain (remainder filled in from reference TRBV30 and TRBJ2-1): SQTIHQWPATLVQPVGSPLSLECTVEGTSNPNLYWYRQAAGRGLQLLFYSVGIGQISSEVPQNLSASRPQDRQFILSSKKLLLSDSGFYLCAWGGGYNEQFFGPGTRLTVL.

The table lists this clone with many counts. The rearrangement uses TRBV7-2 and TRBJ2-3; the D is unclear. The CDR3 is 13 amino acids. Trimming shortened V by 3 bases and J by 2 bases, and 6 bases separated the two germline ends. Germline CDR1 reads SGHTA; CDR2 reads FQGNSA. CDR3 region: CASSLAATDTQYF. CDR3 nucleotides: TGTGCCAGCAGCTTGGCAGCCACAGATACGCAGTATTTT.

This chain connects TRBV7-8 to TRBJ2-1, with D possibly TRBD2 on 6 matching bases. Germline CDR1 reads SGHVS; CDR2 reads FQNEAQ. V lost 5 bases and J lost 3, with 23 bases in between. CDR3 size: 18 residues. CDR3 loop: CASSPQALGTLSYNEQFF. The CDR3 nucleotides read TGTGCCAGCAGCCCCCAGGCTCTGGGGACTTTAAGCTACAATGAGCAGTTCTTC.

This clone was observed a few times. The chain uses TRBV11-3 and TRBJ2-1, with 8 bases identical to TRBD1. This CDR3 is 14 amino acids long. After removal of 5 bases from V and 5 bases from J, the junction contained 5 bases not matched to a gene. Germline CDR1 SGHNT, CDR2 YENEEA. CDR3 sequence: CASSNGQGNNEQFF. In DNA, the CDR3 is TGTGCCAGCAGCAACGGACAGGGAAACAATGAGCAGTTCTTC.

This clone was found many times. The chain carries TRBV7-2 and TRBJ2-7; 11 positions agree with TRBD1. This CDR3 is built from 16 residues. CDR1 is SGHTA and CDR2 is FQGNSA in the germline V gene. Trimming took 0 bases from V and 2 from J; bases not matched to a gene: 3. The CDR3 reads CASSLAAGQGAYEQYF. CDR3 bases: TGTGCCAGCAGCTTAGCGGCGGGACAGGGGGCCTACGAGCAGTACTTC.

The CDR3, as DNA: TGTGCCAGCAGCTTACAGGGAAATTACTATGGCTACACCTTC. It specifies CASSLQGNYYGYTF. This chain links TRBV5-4 with TRBJ1-2; maybe TRBD1 (6 bases). Trimming shortened V by 2 bases and J by 3 bases, and 11 bases separated the two germline ends. Germline CDR1 is SGHNT and CDR2 is YYREEE (reference sequence). The CDR3 is made up of 14 amino acids.

V and J are TRBV7-2 and TRBJ1-6, with 7 bases aligning to TRBD1. The CDR3 is 16 residues long. Germline V CDR1 and CDR2: SGHTA, FQGNSA. V shed 0 bases and J 7 bases; nucleotides not matched to a gene: 6. CDR3 sequence: CASSLAPGQSNSPLHF. CDR3 bases: TGTGCCAGCAGCTTAGCCCCGGGACAGAGCAATTCACCCCTCCACTTT.